Below, one TCR beta chain is given with its context. Its antigen is unknown. The sample belongs to a study of blood T cells in healthy people across ages. Study outcomes and limitations: It was held that the diversity estimates obtained from one million T cells were underestimates. Measured against age, TCR beta diversity per million T cells decreased in a roughly linear manner.

This CDR3 is built from 13 residues. Unmatched junction bases numbered 6, after V lost 6 bases and J lost 5 bases. The germline V gene has CDR1 MDHEN and CDR2 SYDVKM. Isolated per sample were at least 6 million PBMCs. A second PCR, run for about 7 to 11 cycles, used a sample-barcoded 5' primer plus a J-beta primer mix. Every sample returned 2.5 million or more CDR3-containing paired-end reads. Each CDR3 protein is one row after TCRdb ran MiXCR on the 5' RACE reads. The sample records about 1.8 million distinct CDR3 sequences, less than 50% being singletons. This sequence originates from a woman in her thirties or forties in good health. The chain has TRBV28 and TRBJ2-5; 7 bases match TRBD1. What was sequenced was blood. Written as DNA, the CDR3 is TGTGCCAGCAGGCAGACAGGGTTGGAGACCCAGTACTTC. Its protein is CASRQTGLETQYF.